Listed below are T cell receptor beta chains from one sample, sequenced in a study of blood T cell repertoires in COVID-19. The table came from immunoSEQ multiplex PCR; TCRdb's copy has only in-frame clones and leaves some out. The table lists fewer than 80,000 clones, under 90% of them singletons. Sequences were obtained from peripheral blood. Receptor source: a human donor in a cohort sampled during active COVID-19. The CDR3 runs from the conserved cysteine through the conserved F or W. The D gene is left open where the match is weak. Size is omitted from some rows. Given values are once, few, many or a class for expanded clones.

size: NA; V: TRBV7-9; D: NA; J: TRBJ1-4; CDR3: CASSFEGAGEKLFF; DNA: TGTGCCAGCAGCTTCGAGGGTGCAGGTGAAAAACTGTTTTTT
size: medium-sized; V: TRBV6-4; D: NA; J: TRBJ2-1; CDR3: CASSPGRGSYNEQFF; DNA: TGTGCCAGCAGCCCCGGCAGGGGCTCCTACAATGAGCAGTTCTTC
size: NA; V: TRBV5-1; D: TRBD2; J: TRBJ2-1; CDR3: CASTFGGLGLVDGEQFF; DNA: TGCGCCAGCACCTTTGGGGGACTAGGGCTGGTTGATGGTGAGCAGTTCTTC
size: NA; V: TRBV27; D: TRBD1; J: TRBJ2-5; CDR3: CASSSYQGAGETQYF; DNA: TGTGCCAGCAGTTCTTATCAGGGGGCAGGGGAGACCCAGTACTTC
size: NA; V: TRBV6-2/TRBV6-3; D: TRBD2; J: TRBJ2-3; CDR3: CASSTRTSGVADTQYF; DNA: TGTGCCAGCAGCACGAGGACTAGCGGGGTGGCAGATACGCAGTATTTT
size: NA; V: TRBV19; D: NA; J: TRBJ1-2; CDR3: CASSIGLFHFSF; DNA: TGTGCCAGTAGTATTGGCCTTTTTCATTTTTCGTTT
size: NA; V: TRBV18; D: TRBD1; J: TRBJ2-5; CDR3: CASTDPGQGETQYF; DNA: TGTGCCAGCACGGACCCGGGACAGGGGGAGACCCAGTACTTC
size: NA; V: TRBV19; D: NA; J: TRBJ1-1; CDR3: CASRFPGNTEAFF; DNA: TGTGCCAGTAGATTCCCAGGGAACACTGAAGCTTTCTTT
size: NA; V: TRBV2; D: NA; J: TRBJ2-7; CDR3: CASSDQGSRYEQYF; DNA: TGTGCCAGCAGTGATCAGGGCAGCCGGTACGAGCAGTACTTC
size: NA; V: TRBV4-1; D: TRBD1; J: TRBJ2-3; CDR3: CASSKQGQSTDTQYF; DNA: TGCGCCAGCAGCAAACAGGGACAGAGCACAGATACGCAGTATTTT
size: NA; V: TRBV28; D: NA; J: TRBJ1-5; CDR3: CASSLGGRTSNQPQHF; DNA: TGTGCCAGCAGTTTAGGAGGCAGAACTAGCAATCAGCCCCAGCATTTT
size: NA; V: TRBV9; D: TRBD1; J: TRBJ2-7; CDR3: CASSIGTGSQTYEQYF; DNA: TGTGCCAGCAGCATCGGGACAGGCTCCCAAACCTACGAGCAGTACTTC
size: NA; V: TRBV2; D: NA; J: TRBJ1-5; CDR3: CASRGQTVSNQPQHF; DNA: TGTGCCAGCAGGGGACAAACCGTTAGCAATCAGCCCCAGCATTTT
size: NA; V: TRBV4-1; D: NA; J: TRBJ2-7; CDR3: CASSQDLGHYEQYF; DNA: TGCGCCAGCAGCCAAGATTTGGGACACTACGAGCAGTACTTC
size: NA; V: TRBV28; D: NA; J: TRBJ2-1; CDR3: CASSLAGQPKLYNEQFF; DNA: TGTGCCAGCAGTTTAGCGGGGCAACCCAAACTCTACAATGAGCAGTTCTTC
size: few; V: TRBV7-9; D: NA; J: TRBJ1-5; CDR3: CASSFDSSNQPQHF; DNA: TGTGCCAGCAGCTTTGACAGTAGCAATCAGCCCCAGCATTTT
size: NA; V: TRBV27; D: TRBD1; J: TRBJ2-7; CDR3: CASTPEPGQGSHEQYF; DNA: TGTGCCAGCACCCCTGAACCGGGACAGGGGTCCCACGAGCAGTACTTC
size: NA; V: TRBV5-1; D: NA; J: TRBJ2-1; CDR3: CASRGGPTNNEQFF; DNA: TGCGCCAGCAGGGGGGGGCCCACCAACAATGAGCAGTTCTTC
size: NA; V: TRBV7-2; D: NA; J: TRBJ1-2; CDR3: CASSLGQTHGYTF; DNA: TGTGCCAGCAGCTTGGGGCAGACCCATGGCTACACCTTC
size: NA; V: TRBV7-9; D: NA; J: TRBJ1-2; CDR3: CASSSFAGGNGYTF; DNA: TGTGCCAGCAGCTCTTTTGCCGGGGGGAATGGCTACACCTTC
size: NA; V: TRBV20-1; D: TRBD1; J: TRBJ1-2; CDR3: CRGGNNYGYTF; DNA: TGCAGAGGGGGCAATAACTATGGCTACACCTTC
size: NA; V: TRBV2; D: NA; J: TRBJ2-1; CDR3: CASSDPSSHNEQFF; DNA: TGTGCCAGCAGTGACCCTAGCAGCCACAATGAGCAGTTCTTC
size: NA; V: TRBV5-5; D: TRBD1; J: TRBJ1-6; CDR3: CASSQIGQGNSPLHF; DNA: TGTGCCAGCAGCCAAATTGGACAGGGGAATTCACCCCTCCACTTT
size: once; V: TRBV19; D: NA; J: TRBJ2-5; CDR3: CASSIGPAVAQYF; DNA: TGTGCCAGTAGTATAGGGCCTGCAGTGGCCCAGTACTTC
size: NA; V: TRBV6-5; D: TRBD2; J: TRBJ2-2; CDR3: CATGGYLNTGELFF; DNA: TGTGCCACGGGGGGGTACCTGAACACCGGGGAGCTGTTTTTT
size: few; V: TRBV19; D: NA; J: TRBJ1-5; CDR3: CASSMESQASHSNQPQHF; DNA: TGTGCCAGTAGTATGGAAAGCCAGGCGTCCCATAGCAATCAGCCCCAGCATTTT
size: NA; V: TRBV5-4; D: NA; J: TRBJ2-2; CDR3: CASTLGRGRATGELFF; DNA: TGTGCCAGCACCTTAGGCAGGGGAAGGGCCACCGGGGAGCTGTTTTTT
size: NA; V: TRBV5-1; D: TRBD2; J: TRBJ2-3; CDR3: CASSGIAGESTQYF; DNA: TGCGCCAGCAGTGGGATAGCGGGAGAAAGTACGCAGTATTTT
size: NA; V: TRBV11-2; D: TRBD2; J: TRBJ2-3; CDR3: CASSLVPAGASTDTQYF; DNA: TGTGCCAGCAGCTTAGTCCCAGCGGGAGCTAGCACAGATACGCAGTATTTT
size: NA; V: TRBV18; D: NA; J: TRBJ2-2; CDR3: CASSPVSGTNTGELFF; DNA: TGTGCCAGCTCACCGGTGAGCGGGACAAACACCGGGGAGCTGTTTTTT
size: NA; V: TRBV7-6; D: NA; J: TRBJ2-3; CDR3: CASSLALEGRSTDTQYF; DNA: TGTGCCAGCAGCTTAGCGTTGGAGGGCCGGAGCACAGATACGCAGTATTTT
size: NA; V: TRBV6-2/TRBV6-3; D: TRBD2; J: TRBJ2-5; CDR3: CASSSGLAGKETQYF; DNA: TGTGCCAGCAGTTCCGGACTAGCGGGGAAAGAGACCCAGTACTTC
size: NA; V: TRBV28; D: NA; J: TRBJ2-5; CDR3: CASSLMGAGETQYF; DNA: TGTGCCAGCAGTTTGATGGGGGCGGGAGAGACCCAGTACTTC
size: NA; V: TRBV9; D: TRBD1; J: TRBJ1-2; CDR3: CASSVGTGTAYGYTF; DNA: TGTGCCAGCAGCGTAGGGACAGGAACGGCTTATGGCTACACCTTC
size: NA; V: TRBV12-3/TRBV12-4; D: TRBD1; J: TRBJ1-1; CDR3: CASTVQGVTEAFF; DNA: TGTGCCAGCACCGTACAGGGGGTTACTGAAGCTTTCTTT
size: NA; V: TRBV6-5; D: TRBD1; J: TRBJ1-6; CDR3: CASSYSRQGNSPLHF; DNA: TGTGCCAGCAGTTACTCGCGACAGGGAAATTCACCCCTCCACTTT
size: NA; V: TRBV5-4; D: TRBD2; J: TRBJ2-1; CDR3: CASSLGASGTYNEQFF; DNA: TGTGCCAGCAGCTTGGGGGCTAGCGGGACCTACAATGAGCAGTTCTTC
size: NA; V: TRBV6-5; D: NA; J: TRBJ2-3; CDR3: CASSYSSLTDTQYF; DNA: TGTGCCAGCAGTTACTCGTCCCTAACAGATACGCAGTATTTT
size: NA; V: TRBV12-5; D: TRBD2; J: TRBJ2-5; CDR3: CASAPSGTETQYF; DNA: TGTGCTAGTGCACCTAGCGGAACGGAGACCCAGTACTTC
size: NA; V: TRBV7-8; D: NA; J: TRBJ1-2; CDR3: CASTDMAPYGYTF; DNA: TGTGCCAGCACCGACATGGCTCCCTATGGCTACACCTTC
size: once; V: TRBV2; D: NA; J: TRBJ2-7; CDR3: CASSTTGTYEQYF; DNA: TGTGCCAGCAGTACTACAGGTACCTACGAGCAGTACTTC
size: NA; V: TRBV11-2; D: TRBD1; J: TRBJ1-2; CDR3: CASTTGAYGYTF; DNA: TGTGCCAGCACCACAGGGGCCTATGGCTACACCTTC
size: NA; V: TRBV7-2; D: NA; J: TRBJ2-3; CDR3: CASSLDTSRAPDTQYF; DNA: TGTGCCAGCAGCTTAGACACTAGCAGGGCCCCAGATACGCAGTATTTT
size: NA; V: TRBV9; D: TRBD2; J: TRBJ2-5; CDR3: CASSVGGLAWETQHF; DNA: TGTGCCAGCAGCGTAGGGGGACTAGCTTGGGAGACCCAGCACTTC
size: once; V: TRBV4-2; D: NA; J: TRBJ2-7; CDR3: CASSQGARDEQYF; DNA: TGTGCCAGCAGCCAAGGGGCGCGGGACGAGCAGTACTTC